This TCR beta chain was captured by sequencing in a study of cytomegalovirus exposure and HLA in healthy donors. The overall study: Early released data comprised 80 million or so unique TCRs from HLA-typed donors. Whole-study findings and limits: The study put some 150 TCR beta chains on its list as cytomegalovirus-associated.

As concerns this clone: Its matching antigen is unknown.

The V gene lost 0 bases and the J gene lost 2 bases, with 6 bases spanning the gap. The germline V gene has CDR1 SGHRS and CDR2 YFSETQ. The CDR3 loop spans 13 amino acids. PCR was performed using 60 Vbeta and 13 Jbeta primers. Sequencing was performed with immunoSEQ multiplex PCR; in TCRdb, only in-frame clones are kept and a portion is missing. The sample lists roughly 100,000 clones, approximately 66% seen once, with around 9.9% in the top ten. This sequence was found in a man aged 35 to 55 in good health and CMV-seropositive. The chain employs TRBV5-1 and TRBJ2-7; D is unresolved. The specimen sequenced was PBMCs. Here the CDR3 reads CASSLGSAYEQYV. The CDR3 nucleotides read TGCGCCAGCAGCTTGGGGAGTGCCTACGAGCAGTACGTC.